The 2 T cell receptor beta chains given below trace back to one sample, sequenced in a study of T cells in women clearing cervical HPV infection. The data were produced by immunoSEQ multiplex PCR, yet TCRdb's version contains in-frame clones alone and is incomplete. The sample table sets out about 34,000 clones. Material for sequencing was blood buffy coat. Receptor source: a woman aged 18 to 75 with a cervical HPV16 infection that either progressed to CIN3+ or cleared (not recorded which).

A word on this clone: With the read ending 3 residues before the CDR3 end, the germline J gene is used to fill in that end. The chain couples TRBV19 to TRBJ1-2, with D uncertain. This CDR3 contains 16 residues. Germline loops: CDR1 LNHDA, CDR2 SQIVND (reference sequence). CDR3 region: CASLEQGGSSYNDYTF. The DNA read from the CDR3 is TGTGCCAGTCTCGAGCAAGGCGGCAGCTCCTACAATGAC.

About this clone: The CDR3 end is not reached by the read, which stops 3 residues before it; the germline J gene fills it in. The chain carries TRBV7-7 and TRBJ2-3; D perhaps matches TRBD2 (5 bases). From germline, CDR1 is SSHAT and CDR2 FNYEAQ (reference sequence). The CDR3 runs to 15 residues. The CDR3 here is CASSPVSGTQETQYF. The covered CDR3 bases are TGTGCCAGCAGCCCCGTGAGCGGTACCCAAGAGACG.